The 25 T cell receptor beta chains below were found in one sample sequenced in a study of CD8+ T cells in alopecia areata. The authors extracted RNA and reverse transcribed it into cDNA as the sequencing template. Produced via immunoSEQ multiplex PCR; TCRdb's table is partial and in-frame only. The sample lists about 1,400 clones, 75% seen once, with 8.5% to 12% in the top ten. The treatment denotes: oral pan-JAK inhibitor, 5-10 mg twice daily. Peripheral blood, together with lesional scalp punch biopsies, was collected from alopecia areata patients. The material was skin, obtained at week 24, from a patient treated with tofacitinib. The receptors originated from a human donor with alopecia areata.

The table lists this clone with a few counts. This rearrangement joins TRBV12-5 to TRBJ1-6; D is ambiguous. Trimming left V 1 base short and J 5 bases short, with 6 bases between. CDR3 length: 14 amino acids. CDR1 LGHNT and CDR2 FRNRAP come from the germline V gene. The CDR3 protein is CASGLDTDNSPLHF. For the CDR3, the DNA is TGTGCTAGTGGTTTGGACACGGATAATTCACCCCTCCACTTT.

This clone was seen a single time. The CDR3 loop reads CASSSPSLRGRAINQPQHF. CDR3 DNA sequence: TGTGCCAGCAGCTCCCCCTCCCTAAGGGGTAGGGCTATCAATCAGCCCCAGCATTTT. The rearrangement links TRBV7-4 to TRBJ1-5; D might be TRBD1 (5 bases). CDR3 length equals 19 residues. V lost 4 bases and J lost 3, with 25 bases in between. The V gene's germline CDR1 is SGHVT and CDR2 SQSDAQ.

The rearrangement links TRBV4-1 to TRBJ1-1; D is unclear. V was pared by 5 bases and J by 0 bases, with 16 bases between. CDR3 length equals 16 residues. Germline V gene lookup returns CDR1 MGHRA and CDR2 YSYEKL. The DNA of the CDR3 is TGCGCCAGCAGCGGGCTAAGTACCTCCATGAACACTGAAGCTTTCTTT. It specifies CASSGLSTSMNTEAFF.

This clone appeared a few times. V gene TRBV5-1 combines with J gene TRBJ2-3; 9 nucleotides align to TRBD2. CDR3 size: 15 residues. With 6 bases clipped from V and 4 bases from J, the junction kept 9 bases outside the gene matches. CDR1 is SGHRS, CDR2 YFSETQ, per germline. The CDR3 bases are TGCGCCAGCAAGGCTGGCGGGGGGGCCTCAGATACGCAGTATTTT. This codes for CASKAGGGASDTQYF.

The chain joins TRBV10-3 to TRBJ2-2, with D possibly TRBD1 on 8 matching bases. Germline values: CDR1 ENHRY, CDR2 SYGVKD. CDR3 length: 15 residues. The germline V and J ends were trimmed by 4 bases and 3 bases, with 12 bases remaining between them. This CDR3 is CAISGTGRDTGELFF. The DNA for the CDR3 is TGTGCCATCAGTGGGACAGGGAGGGACACCGGGGAGCTGTTTTTT.

This clone is large in the sample. The chain has TRBV7-3 and TRBJ2-4, with D possibly matching TRBD1 (6 bases). The germline V and J ends were trimmed by 5 bases and 5 bases, with 16 bases remaining between them. CDR1 and CDR2 from the germline V gene are SGHTA and FQGTGA. The CDR3 sequence is 15 residues long. The CDR3 loop reads CASSPGVGGQNIQYF. In DNA, the CDR3 is TGTGCCAGCAGCCCAGGGGTCGGCGGGCAAAACATTCAGTACTTC.

The rearrangement joins TRBV18 to TRBJ2-5; 8 nucleotides align to TRBD2. This CDR3 has 14 residues. V shed 4 bases, J shed 5 bases, and the junction held 6 bases outside the gene matches. In germline, CDR1 is KGHSH, CDR2 LQKENI. The CDR3 loop reads CASSLRRGGETQYF. The CDR3 DNA reads TGTGCCAGCTCACTACGACGGGGGGGCGAGACCCAGTACTTC.

The rearrangement joins TRBV6-5 to TRBJ2-7; possibly TRBD1 for D (6 bases). CDR3 size: 15 residues. CDR1 and CDR2 from the germline V gene are MNHEY and SVGAGI. Trimming took off 0 bases at V and 4 bases at J, with 13 bases between the two ends. The CDR3 nucleotides are TGTGCCAGCAGTTACTCGAGTCTGGGGGCTTACGAGCAGTACTTC. As protein: CASSYSSLGAYEQYF.

The chain couples TRBV7-2 to TRBJ2-3; possible D gene TRBD2, 6 bases. The CDR3 covers 16 residues. Per germline, CDR1 SGHTA and CDR2 FQGNSA. V was trimmed by 4 bases and J by 0 bases, leaving 14 bases between them. CDR3 protein: CASSSRDSISTDTQYF. The CDR3 DNA sequence: TGTGCCAGCAGCTCGCGGGACTCGATAAGCACAGATACGCAGTATTTT.

With respect to this clone: Mismatch with germline at one junction end may stem from a read error. This chain connects TRBV5-1 to TRBJ1-5, with TRBD1 as a possible D gene (5 bases). The CDR3 runs 13 residues. Germline assignment: CDR1 SGHRS and CDR2 YFSETQ. The CDR3 protein is CASSRGGNQPQHF. The CDR3 DNA follows: TGTGCCAGCAGCCGAGGGGGCAATCAGCCCCAGCATTTT.

The gene calls are TRBV2 and TRBJ2-7; D is unresolved. V was trimmed by 8 bases and J by 0 bases, leaving 5 bases between them. The CDR3 has 11 amino acids. Germline CDR1 SNHLY, CDR2 FYNNEI. CDR3 sequence (DNA): TGTGCCAGCCGCAGCTCCTACGAGCAGTACTTC. It codes for CASRSSYEQYF.

The chain couples TRBV10-1 to TRBJ2-2, with a weak D call TRBD2 (7 bases). CDR3 length equals 15 residues. Per germline, CDR1 WNHNN and CDR2 SYGVQD (reference sequence). V shed 3 bases and J shed 4 bases, with 12 bases lying between them. The CDR3 protein is CASSDRGAVTGELFF. For the CDR3, the DNA is TGCGCCAGCAGTGATCGGGGGGCGGTCACCGGGGAGCTGTTTTTT.

The rearrangement joins TRBV4-1 to TRBJ2-5, with 8 bases lining up with TRBD2. The ends lost 4 bases at V and 2 bases at J; junction bases unmatched: 6. This CDR3 region has 15 residues. Per the germline V gene, CDR1 is MGHRA and CDR2 is YSYEKL. For the CDR3, the DNA is TGCGCCAGCAGCCGAAGACTAGCGAGGCAAGAGACCCAGTACTTC. Translation: CASSRRLARQETQYF.

This rearrangement joins TRBV2 to TRBJ2-5; 9 bases align to TRBD1. Per the germline V gene, CDR1 is SNHLY and CDR2 is FYNNEI. With V trimmed by 6 bases and J by 3 bases, 11 bases remained unmatched. This CDR3 has 16 amino acids. The CDR3 DNA reads as TGTGCCAGCAGCGCCTCCTATGGGACAGGGAAAGAGACCCAGTACTTC. Its translation: CASSASYGTGKETQYF.

The chain couples TRBV27 to TRBJ2-5, with a weak D call TRBD2 (7 bases). The CDR3 consists of 15 residues. Germline assignment: CDR1 MNHEY and CDR2 SMNVEV (reference sequence). The V gene lost 3 bases and the J gene lost 2 bases, with 13 bases spanning the gap. CDR3 in DNA: TGTGCCAGCAGTTTTGCGGGGGCGGTACAAGAGACCCAGTACTTC. Residues: CASSFAGAVQETQYF.

The chain has TRBV7-9 and TRBJ2-7, with unresolved D. The CDR3 runs 13 residues. The ends were cut back, 5 bases at V and 0 bases at J, with 8 bases in the middle. CDR1 is SEHNR and CDR2 is FQNEAQ in the germline V gene (reference sequence). This chain's CDR3 is CASSGHLSYEQYF. CDR3 coding DNA: TGTGCCAGCAGCGGTCATCTCTCCTACGAGCAGTACTTC.

This clone was observed once. The rearrangement uses TRBV6-5 and TRBJ2-1; 8 bases match TRBD2. V lost 0 bases, J lost 8 bases, and 3 bases stayed unmatched. This CDR3 is 14 amino acids long. The germline V gene encodes CDR1 MNHEY and CDR2 SVGAGI. CDR3 protein: CASSYSGTRDEQFF. In DNA form, the CDR3 reads TGTGCCAGCAGTTACTCGGGGACTAGGGATGAGCAGTTCTTC.

This chain uses TRBV6-6 with TRBJ2-5; 12 bases line up with TRBD1. CDR3 size: 15 residues. CDR1 and CDR2 from the germline V gene are MNHNY and SVGAGI (reference sequence). Trimming removed 6 bases from V and 7 bases from J; junction bases left unmatched: 9. The CDR3 DNA reads TGTGCCAGCAGCTTCCGGGACAGGGGGCGAGGGACCCAGTACTTC. Translation: CASSFRDRGRGTQYF.

This clone counts as hyperexpanded. J is TRBJ2-7 and V is TRBV5-1; 9 bases map to TRBD1. Germline V gives CDR1 SGHRS, CDR2 YFSETQ. The CDR3 has 16 amino acids. V dropped 4 bases and J dropped 7; count of bases not matched to a gene: 15. The CDR3 bases are TGCGCCAGCAGCCCCAACCTCCGGGACAGGGCAGGAGAGCAGTACTTC. Translating it yields CASSPNLRDRAGEQYF.

This clone was counted only a few times. The chain employs TRBV9 and TRBJ2-3; 8 nucleotides agree with TRBD2. Germline V lookup: CDR1 SGDLS, CDR2 YYNGEE. Trimming took 3 bases from V and 7 from J; bases not matched to a gene: 16. This CDR3 is 17 amino acids long. CDR3 coding DNA: TGTGCCAGCAGCGCGGTTAACAGCCGGGGGGGCCTAAATACGCAGTATTTT. The encoded protein is CASSAVNSRGGLNTQYF.

The genes are TRBV28 and TRBJ2-7; a possible D gene is TRBD1 (6 bases). The CDR3 has 16 residues. Per the germline V gene, CDR1 is MDHEN and CDR2 is SYDVKM. V was cut by 5 bases and J by 1 base, with 18 bases left in between. This chain's CDR3 is CASSLRYRAPSYEQYF. DNA of the CDR3: TGTGCCAGCAGTCTCAGATACAGGGCCCCATCCTACGAGCAGTACTTC.

This chain joins TRBV6-6 and TRBJ2-3; 8 bases fit TRBD2. The junction had 9 bases not matched to a gene; V was cut back by 4 bases and J by 3 bases. Germline CDR1 reads MNHNY; CDR2 reads SVGAGI (reference sequence). The length of the CDR3 is 16 residues. CDR3 residues: CASSLPSGGVTDTQYF. CDR3 in DNA: TGTGCCAGCAGTTTGCCAAGCGGGGGTGTAACAGATACGCAGTATTTT.

The CDR3 is CASSQSLASGNTIYF. CDR3 sequence (DNA): TGTGCCAGCAGCCAATCGTTGGCCTCTGGAAACACCATATATTTT. The V gene is TRBV16, the J gene TRBJ1-3; D uncertain. The CDR3 loop spans 15 amino acids. Germline CDR1 is KGHSY and CDR2 is FQNENV. V dropped 0 bases and J dropped 0 bases, with 6 bases sitting between them. Full variable domain (remainder filled in from reference TRBV16 and TRBJ1-3): GEEVAQTPKHLVRGEGQKAKLYCAPIKGHSYVFWYQQVLKNEFKFLISFQNENVFDETGMPKERFSAKCLPNSPCSLEIQATKLEDSAVYFCASSQSLASGNTIYFGEGSWLTVV.

The V gene is TRBV4-2, the J gene TRBJ1-5; D may be TRBD1 (5 bases). Germline CDR1 and CDR2: LGHNA and YNFKEQ. The CDR3 is 15 amino acids. Trimming shortened V by 2 bases and J by 5 bases, and 13 bases separated the two germline ends. The CDR3 is CASSQRQGDDQPQHF. The CDR3 bases are TGTGCCAGCAGCCAACGGCAGGGAGACGATCAGCCCCAGCATTTT.

In nucleotides, the CDR3 is TGCGCCAGCAAGGACCCGAACTCCTACGAGCAGTACTTC. This gives the protein CASKDPNSYEQYF. This sequence joins TRBV5-1 and TRBJ2-7; the D is unclear. CDR3 length: 13 amino acids. V was shortened by 6 bases and J by 0 bases, with 10 bases between the two germline ends. CDR1 and CDR2 from the germline V gene are SGHRS and YFSETQ. Using reference TRBV5-1 and TRBJ2-7 for the parts outside the CDR3, the full variable domain is KAGVTQTPRYLIKTRGQQVTLSCSPISGHRSVSWYQQTPGQGLQFLFEYFSETQRNKGNFPGRFSGRQFSNSRSEMNVSTLELGDSALYLCASKDPNSYEQYFGPGTRLTVT.